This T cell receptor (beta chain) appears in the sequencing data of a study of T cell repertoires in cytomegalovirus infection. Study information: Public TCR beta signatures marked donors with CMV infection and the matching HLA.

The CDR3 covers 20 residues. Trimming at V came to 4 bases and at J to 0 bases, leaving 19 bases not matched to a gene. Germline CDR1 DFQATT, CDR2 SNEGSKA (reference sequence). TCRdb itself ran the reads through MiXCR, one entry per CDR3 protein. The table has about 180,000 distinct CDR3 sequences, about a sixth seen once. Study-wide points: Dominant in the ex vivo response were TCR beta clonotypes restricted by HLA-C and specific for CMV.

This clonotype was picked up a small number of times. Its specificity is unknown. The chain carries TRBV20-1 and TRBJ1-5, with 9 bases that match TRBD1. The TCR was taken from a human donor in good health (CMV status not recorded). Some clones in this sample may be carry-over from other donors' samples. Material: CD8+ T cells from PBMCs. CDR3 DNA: TGCAGTGCTAATCCCCCATTACCGGGACAGGGAATAAATAGCAATCAGCCCCAGCATTTT. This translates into CSANPPLPGQGINSNQPQHF.